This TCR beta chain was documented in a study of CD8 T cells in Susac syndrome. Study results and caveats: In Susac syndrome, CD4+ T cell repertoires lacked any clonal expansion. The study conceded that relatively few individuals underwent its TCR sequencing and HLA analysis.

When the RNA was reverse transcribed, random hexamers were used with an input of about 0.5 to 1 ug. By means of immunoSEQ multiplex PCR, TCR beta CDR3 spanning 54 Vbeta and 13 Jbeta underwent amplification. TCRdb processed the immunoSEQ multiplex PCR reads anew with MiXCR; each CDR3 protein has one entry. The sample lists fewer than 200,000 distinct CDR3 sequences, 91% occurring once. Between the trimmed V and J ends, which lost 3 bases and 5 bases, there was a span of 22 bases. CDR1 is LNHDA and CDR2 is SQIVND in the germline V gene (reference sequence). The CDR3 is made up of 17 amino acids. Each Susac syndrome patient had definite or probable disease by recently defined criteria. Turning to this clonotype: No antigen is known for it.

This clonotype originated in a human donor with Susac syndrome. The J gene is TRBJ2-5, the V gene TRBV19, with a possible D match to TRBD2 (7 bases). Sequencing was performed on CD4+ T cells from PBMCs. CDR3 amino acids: CASSIHPTGGRRETQYF. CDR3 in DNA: TGTGCCAGTAGTATTCACCCTACGGGGGGCCGAAGGGAGACCCAGTACTTC.